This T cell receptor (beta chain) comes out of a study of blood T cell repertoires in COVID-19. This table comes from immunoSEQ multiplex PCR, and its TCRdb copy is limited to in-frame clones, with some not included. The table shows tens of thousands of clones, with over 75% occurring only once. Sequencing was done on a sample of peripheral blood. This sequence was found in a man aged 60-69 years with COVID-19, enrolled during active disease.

DNA for the CDR3: TGTGCCAGCAGCTCCCTTTGGGAAGCGGGGACCCCCTACGAGCAGTACTTC. Its protein product is CASSSLWEAGTPYEQYF. J is TRBJ2-7 and V is TRBV7-8, with 7 bases lining up with TRBD2. Germline-derived CDR1 and CDR2 are SGHVS and FQNEAQ. With 4 bases clipped from V and 2 bases from J, the junction kept 14 bases outside the gene matches. The CDR3 sequence is 17 residues long.